These T cell receptor beta chains were read from a single sample in a study of blood T cell repertoires in COVID-19. The repertoire was sequenced with immunoSEQ multiplex PCR; TCRdb's copy has only in-frame clones and lacks some. The sample shows around 150,000 clones, 88% of them seen only once. Sequences were obtained from peripheral blood. The source of these receptors is a man aged 60 to 69 with active or convalescent COVID-19. The CDR3 runs from the conserved cysteine through the conserved F or W. The D gene is left open where the match is weak. Clone size, where shown, is once, few, many, or a class for clones that have expanded.

v_call	j_call	d_call	clone_size	cdr3_nt	cdr3_aa
TRBV7-6	TRBJ2-2	.	.	TGTGCCAGCACCCCTTCCGGGGAGCTGTTTTTT	CASTPSGELFF
TRBV7-2	TRBJ1-3	.	.	TGTGCCAGCATCCAGGGCCCCTCTGGAAACACCATATATTTT	CASIQGPSGNTIYF
TRBV4-1	TRBJ2-5	TRBD2	.	TGCGCCAGCAGCCCCGGGGACTACGCAATCCGGGAGACCCAGTACTTC	CASSPGDYAIRETQYF
TRBV7-2	TRBJ2-7	.	.	TGTGCCAGCAGCTTGGGCAGAACCGAGCAGTACTTC	CASSLGRTEQYF
TRBV28	TRBJ2-2	.	.	TGTGCCAGCAGCTTCAGACAAACCGGGGAGCTGTTTTTT	CASSFRQTGELFF
TRBV30	TRBJ1-6	.	.	TGTGCCTGGAGTTTACAGAATAATTCACCCCTCCACTTT	CAWSLQNNSPLHF
TRBV6-5	TRBJ1-4	TRBD1	.	TGTGCCAGCAGGACAGGGCCTAATGAAAAACTGTTTTTT	CASRTGPNEKLFF
TRBV4-2	TRBJ1-2	TRBD1	.	TGTGCCAGCAGCCAAGAACCAACGGGACAGGGAGGTGGCTACACCTTC	CASSQEPTGQGGGYTF
TRBV4-1	TRBJ2-5	.	.	TGCGCCAGCAGCCCGGGGTCCGGGACAAGAATTGAGACCCAGTACTTC	CASSPGSGTRIETQYF
TRBV2	TRBJ1-4	.	.	TGTGCCAGCAACGGGGACACCTCAACTAATGAAAAACTGTTTTTT	CASNGDTSTNEKLFF
TRBV3-1/TRBV3-2	TRBJ1-6	.	.	TGTGCCAGCAGCCTACAGGATTTGAATTCACCCCTCCACTTT	CASSLQDLNSPLHF
TRBV7-3	TRBJ2-5	TRBD1	.	TGTGCCAGCAGCTCAGGGGGTCGGGAGACCCAGTACTTC	CASSSGGRETQYF
TRBV3-1/TRBV3-2	TRBJ1-3	.	few	TGTGCCAGCAGCCAGGGGCCCCAATCTGGAAACACCATATATTTT	CASSQGPQSGNTIYF
TRBV29-1	TRBJ1-2	.	.	TGCAGCGCCCCGGGGGACAACTATGGCTACACCTTC	CSAPGDNYGYTF
TRBV6-5	TRBJ2-7	TRBD2	few	TGTGCCAGCAGTTACTCGATGAGCGGGAGGGGCGAGCAGTACTTC	CASSYSMSGRGEQYF
TRBV11-2	TRBJ2-7	.	once	TGTGCCAGCAGCTTAGAACAGGTCTCCTACGAGCAGTACTTC	CASSLEQVSYEQYF
TRBV15	TRBJ1-2	.	.	TGTGCCACCAGCAGCTTGGGGGGCTATGGCTACACCTTC	CATSSLGGYGYTF
TRBV12-5	TRBJ2-5	TRBD2	few	TGTGCTAGTGGTTCAAGCGGGAGCGAGACCCAGTACTTC	CASGSSGSETQYF
TRBV6-2/TRBV6-3	TRBJ2-7	TRBD1	.	TGTGCCAGCAGTTCGGACAGGGACTCCTACGAGCAGTACTTC	CASSSDRDSYEQYF
TRBV4-3	TRBJ1-1	.	.	TGCGCCAGCAGCCAAACGGGACTTCTGAACACTGAAGCTTTCTTT	CASSQTGLLNTEAFF
TRBV23-1	TRBJ1-2	TRBD1	.	TGCGCCGGAAGGGACAGGGGCCGAACTTTTAACTATGGCTACACCTTC	CAGRDRGRTFNYGYTF
TRBV7-2	TRBJ1-6	TRBD1	.	TGTGCCAGCAGCACCGGGACAGTTTCGAATTCACCCCTCCACTTT	CASSTGTVSNSPLHF
TRBV19	TRBJ2-1	.	.	TGTGCCAGTAGTATCGTGTCAGGGGGGAGCTCCTACAATGAGCAGTTCTTC	CASSIVSGGSSYNEQFF
TRBV19	TRBJ1-2	.	.	TGTGCCAGTAGTAGACAGGTGAACTATGGCTACACCTTC	CASSRQVNYGYTF
TRBV7-8	TRBJ1-1	TRBD1	.	TGTGCCAGCAGCTTTTACTTGGACAGGCGGTCTGAAGCTTTCTTT	CASSFYLDRRSEAFF
TRBV4-2	TRBJ1-1	.	.	TGTGCCAGCAGCCAAGATCCTCTAGGGGGCACTGAAGCTTTCTTT	CASSQDPLGGTEAFF
TRBV7-2	TRBJ1-5	TRBD1	.	TGTGCCAGCAGCTTAGCAGGGGGCAGCAATCAGCCCCAGCATTTT	CASSLAGGSNQPQHF
TRBV9	TRBJ1-3	TRBD1	.	TGTGCCAGCAGCGCCATATCCGGGACAGGGGGCTCTGGAAACACCATATATTTT	CASSAISGTGGSGNTIYF
TRBV19	TRBJ1-5	.	.	TGTGCCAGTAGTACCGATCAGGGTTATAGCAATCAGCCCCAGCATTTT	CASSTDQGYSNQPQHF
TRBV9	TRBJ2-3	.	once	TGTGCCAGCAGCGTAGAAGGGGGACGACCCCCAGATACGCAGTATTTT	CASSVEGGRPPDTQYF
TRBV5-4	TRBJ1-2	TRBD1	.	TGTGCCAGCAACCGGTGGCAGGGGGCCGAAGGCTACACCTTC	CASNRWQGAEGYTF
TRBV5-1	TRBJ1-4	.	few	TGCGCCAGCAGCTTGACAGTAACTAATGAAAAACTGTTTTTT	CASSLTVTNEKLFF
TRBV4-3	TRBJ2-6	TRBD2	.	TGCGCCAGCAGCCAAGCAAGCGGGACTGGGGCCAACGTCCTGACTTTC	CASSQASGTGANVLTF
TRBV19	TRBJ1-2	.	.	TGTGCCAGTAGTAAGGCGCCGGGTTATGGCTACACCTTC	CASSKAPGYGYTF
TRBV29-1	TRBJ2-2	TRBD1	.	TGCAGCGTGTCCGGGACAGGGGCCGGTAGAACCGGGGAGCTGTTTTTT	CSVSGTGAGRTGELFF
TRBV9	TRBJ2-3	.	.	TGTGCCAGCAGCGGAGGAGGGGGCAATACAGATACGCAGTATTTT	CASSGGGGNTDTQYF
TRBV15	TRBJ1-6	TRBD1	.	TGTGCCACCAGCATTGGACAGGGGATGAGCTCACCCCTCCACTTT	CATSIGQGMSSPLHF
TRBV27	TRBJ1-2	TRBD1	.	TGTGCCAGCAGTCCAGGGACAGGTTTGGACTATGGCTACACCTTC	CASSPGTGLDYGYTF
TRBV2	TRBJ1-2	.	.	TGTGCCAGCAGTGAAGCTCGCAGACAACTCCGGGGCTACACCTTC	CASSEARRQLRGYTF
TRBV13	TRBJ2-1	TRBD2	.	TGTGCCAGCAGCTTTACTAGCGGGACCTACAATGAGCAGTTCTTC	CASSFTSGTYNEQFF
TRBV30	TRBJ1-2	TRBD1	few	TGTGCCTGGAGTACCTTACAGGGGGCAAAAGGCTACACCTTC	CAWSTLQGAKGYTF
TRBV4-3	TRBJ1-2	.	.	TGCGCCAGCAGCCAAGAAACCGAGACAGTAAGCGGCTACACCTTC	CASSQETETVSGYTF
TRBV7-3	TRBJ1-3	.	.	TGTGCCAGCAGCCATCAGGTTGCTTGGGGAAACACCATATATTTT	CASSHQVAWGNTIYF
TRBV12-3/TRBV12-4	TRBJ2-5	TRBD2	.	TGTGCCAGCAGTGGGGGGGATCCGGAGACCCAGTACTTC	CASSGGDPETQYF
TRBV28	TRBJ1-5	.	.	TGTGCCAGCAGTTCCCCGACAGATCAGCCCCAGCATTTT	CASSSPTDQPQHF
TRBV7-9	TRBJ1-3	.	.	TGTGCCAGCAGCGACCCAGCTCGGGAAGGGCCTGGAAACACCATATATTTT	CASSDPAREGPGNTIYF
TRBV7-8	TRBJ1-2	.	.	TGTGCCAGCAGCTTTGGGGCGGACGGTGGCTACACCTTC	CASSFGADGGYTF
TRBV6-5	TRBJ2-3	TRBD2	.	TGTGCCAGCAAACCGGGACTACGGACAGATACGCAGTATTTT	CASKPGLRTDTQYF
TRBV19	TRBJ2-1	TRBD2	.	TGTGCCAGTAGTAGGACTAGCGGGAGGACCTACAATGAGCAGTTCTTC	CASSRTSGRTYNEQFF
TRBV5-5	TRBJ2-1	TRBD1	.	TGTGCCAGCAGCACTCGGGACAGCTCCTACAATGAGCAGTTCTTC	CASSTRDSSYNEQFF
TRBV2	TRBJ2-3	.	.	TGTGCCAGCAACGGAGGGTTGGGCGATACGCAGTATTTT	CASNGGLGDTQYF
TRBV7-7	TRBJ2-1	TRBD2	.	TGTGCTAGCAGCGGACCGGGGGGGACGGCTGAGCAGTTCTTC	CASSGPGGTAEQFF
TRBV9	TRBJ2-4	TRBD1	.	TGTGCCAGCAGCGAGGGGGCAAAAAACATTCAGTACTTC	CASSEGAKNIQYF
TRBV6-6	TRBJ1-5	.	.	TGTGCCAGCAGTCTAACAGGGCAGGGCAATCAGCCCCAGCATTTT	CASSLTGQGNQPQHF